The 29 T cell receptor beta chains below come from one sample, sequenced in a study of OX40 agonist ivuxolimab in advanced cancers. Data came from immunoSEQ multiplex PCR; TCRdb stores just in-frame clones and leaves some out. Altogether 35,000 to 45,000 clones are present, about 86% being singletons, with the ten largest covering 20% to 25%. This sample comprised CD4+ or CD8+ T cells sorted from blood, obtained in a trial of the OX40 agonist ivuxolimab. These receptor sequences come from an adult with an advanced solid tumor such as melanoma, head and neck, liver or kidney cancer.

This chain uses TRBV18 with TRBJ2-2; D not certain. Trimming removed 2 bases at V and 0 bases at J, with 10 bases between. There are 16 residues in the CDR3. CDR1 is KGHSH, CDR2 LQKENI, per germline. CDR3 DNA sequence: TGTGCCAGCTCACCATCGGACCGCGCGAACACCGGGGAGCTGTTTTTT. The encoded protein is CASSPSDRANTGELFF.

The chain employs TRBV4-2 and TRBJ2-7; 8 nucleotides agree with TRBD1. J was trimmed by 3 bases and V by 2 bases; bases with no gene match: 6. Germline CDR1 and CDR2: LGHNA and YNFKEQ. This CDR3 has 15 residues. CDR3 protein: CASSQPGQENYEQYF. Written as DNA, the CDR3 is TGTGCCAGCAGCCAACCGGGACAGGAGAACTACGAGCAGTACTTC.

This chain links TRBV11-2 with TRBJ2-3; TRBD2 agrees at 9 bases. With 3 bases clipped from V and 5 bases from J, the junction kept 9 bases outside the gene matches. Germline V gene lookup returns CDR1 SGHAT and CDR2 FQNNGV. This CDR3 comprises 16 residues. The CDR3 sequence: CASSFGAGGPGDTQYF. In nucleotides, the CDR3 is TGTGCCAGCAGCTTCGGGGCGGGGGGGCCCGGAGATACGCAGTATTTT. The full variable domain, in which reference TRBV11-2 and TRBJ2-3 provide the parts outside the CDR3, is EAGVAQSPRYKIIEKRQSVAFWCNPISGHATLYWYQQILGQGPKLLIQFQNNGVVDDSQLPKDRFSAERLKGVDSTLKIQPAKLEDSAVYLCASSFGAGGPGDTQYFGPGTRLTVL.

This rearrangement joins TRBV27 to TRBJ1-1, with D perhaps TRBD1 (5 bases). Germline loops: CDR1 MNHEY, CDR2 SMNVEV (reference sequence). Trimming took 6 bases from V and 2 from J, leaving 16 bases between them. The CDR3 loop spans 15 amino acids. This CDR3 is CASRASDSLNTEAFF. The CDR3 coding sequence is TGTGCCAGCAGAGCCTCAGACAGCCTTAACACTGAAGCTTTCTTT.

This chain connects TRBV27 to TRBJ2-6; TRBD2 matches at 10 bases. CDR3 length: 19 amino acids. J lost 0 bases, V lost 0 bases, and 5 bases had no gene match. Germline V gives CDR1 MNHEY, CDR2 SMNVEV (reference sequence). The CDR3 bases are TGTGCCAGCAGTTTATCCCTAGCGGGGGTTATCTCTGGGGCCAACGTCCTGACTTTC. Amino acids: CASSLSLAGVISGANVLTF.

The rearrangement joins TRBV11-2 to TRBJ1-3, with D uncertain. The CDR3 runs 12 residues. Deletions cut 3 bases from V and 4 bases from J, with 4 bases between. The V gene's germline CDR1 is SGHAT and CDR2 FQNNGV. In DNA, the CDR3 is TGTGCCAGCAGCTTTCTGGGAAACACCATATATTTT. This gives the protein CASSFLGNTIYF.

The chain recombines TRBV27 with TRBJ2-3; the match to TRBD2 covers 11 bases. The CDR3 is made up of 15 amino acids. J lost 4 bases, V lost 4 bases, and 4 bases had no gene match. Germline V gene sequence: CDR1 MNHEY, CDR2 SMNVEV (reference sequence). CDR3 DNA sequence: TGTGCCAGCAGTTCCTTAGCGGGGGGGTCAGATACGCAGTATTTT. It yields the protein CASSSLAGGSDTQYF.

The rearrangement links TRBV4-1 to TRBJ1-1; TRBD1 agrees at 7 bases. V dropped 2 bases and J dropped 1; count of bases not matched to a gene: 10. The CDR3 contains 17 residues. Germline V gene lookup returns CDR1 MGHRA and CDR2 YSYEKL. The CDR3 protein is CASSQIENRDRNTEAFF. The CDR3, as DNA: TGCGCCAGCAGCCAAATCGAAAATAGGGACAGGAACACTGAAGCTTTCTTT.

This chain links TRBV5-6 with TRBJ2-2; 7 bases map to TRBD2. The CDR3 sequence is 16 residues long. V shed 4 bases, J shed 0 bases, and the junction held 6 bases outside the gene matches. Germline CDR1 SGHDT, CDR2 YYEEEE. CDR3: CASSSGTGANTGELFF. The CDR3 DNA reads TGTGCCAGCAGCAGCGGGACGGGTGCGAACACCGGGGAGCTGTTTTTT.

The V call is TRBV5-4, the J call TRBJ2-4, with D tentatively TRBD2 (7 bases). CDR1 SGHNT and CDR2 YYREEE come from the germline V gene (reference sequence). V lost 4 bases and J 8 bases, leaving 19 bases between the germline ends. The CDR3 contains 15 residues. CDR3 in DNA: TGTGCCAGCAGCCTCCCGCTGGGGGGGGCCGACATTCAGTACTTC. This sequence encodes CASSLPLGGADIQYF. The complete variable domain, with remaining parts taken from reference TRBV5-4 and TRBJ2-4, reads ETGVTQSPTHLIKTRGQQVTLRCSSQSGHNTVSWYQQALGQGPQFIFQYYREEENGRGNFPPRFSGLQFPNYSSELNVNALELDDSALYLCASSLPLGGADIQYFGAGTRLSVL.

The CDR3 coding sequence is TGCAGCGTTGAGTTCGGGGACAGGGGAACAGATACGCAGTATTTT. It encodes CSVEFGDRGTDTQYF. The chain uses TRBV29-1 and TRBJ2-3; 10 bases agree with TRBD1. This CDR3 region has 15 residues. V dropped 3 bases and J dropped 3; count of bases not matched to a gene: 6. Germline CDR1 and CDR2: SQVTM and ANQGSEA.

The rearrangement links TRBV13 to TRBJ1-2, with D tentatively TRBD1 (5 bases). The germline gives CDR1 PRHDT, CDR2 FYEKMQ (reference sequence). The CDR3 sequence is 11 residues long. Deletions cut 6 bases from V and 8 bases from J, with 10 bases between. The DNA for the CDR3 is TGTGCCAGCAGTGGGGCGGGCGGCTACACCTTC. This codes for CASSGAGGYTF.

This rearrangement joins TRBV4-1 to TRBJ1-2; unclear D gene. Per germline, CDR1 MGHRA and CDR2 YSYEKL. V lost 3 bases, J lost 8 bases, and 7 bases lay in between. The CDR3 has 11 residues. The CDR3 region is CASSHPQGYTF. The CDR3 nucleotides are TGCGCCAGCAGCCATCCCCAAGGCTACACCTTC.

The chain has TRBV9 and TRBJ2-5, with 12 bases identical to TRBD2. Germline V gene data show CDR1 as SGDLS and CDR2 as YYNGEE. This CDR3 contains 16 residues. The V gene end was trimmed by 3 bases and the J gene end by 5 bases; junction bases not matched to a gene: 8. Here the CDR3 DNA reads TGTGCCAGCAGCGCCCCACTAGCGGGGGGCTTGGAGACCCAGTACTTC. It translates to CASSAPLAGGLETQYF. The complete variable domain, with remaining parts taken from reference TRBV9 and TRBJ2-5, reads DSGVTQTPKHLITATGQRVTLRCSPRSGDLSVYWYQQSLDQGLQFLIQYYNGEERAKGNILERFSAQQFPDLHSELNLSSLELGDSALYFCASSAPLAGGLETQYFGPGTRLLVL.

The chain links TRBV12-5 to TRBJ2-3, with TRBD1 matching 9 bases. The trim removed 6 bases at V and 1 base at J, leaving 5 bases unmatched. The length of the CDR3 is 15 residues. Per germline, CDR1 LGHNT and CDR2 FRNRAP. CDR3 DNA sequence: TGTGCTAGTGGCCCTACAGGGGGCGGCACAGATACGCAGTATTTT. Its protein product is CASGPTGGGTDTQYF.

This clone was picked up one time. The genes are TRBV4-3 and TRBJ1-6, with TRBD1 matching over 8 bases. Germline lookup yields CDR1 LGHNA and CDR2 YSLEER. V trimming: 1 base; J trimming: 5 bases; junction bases outside the gene matches: 4. The CDR3 is made up of 16 amino acids. The CDR3 bases are TGCGCCAGCAGCCAAGCCGAACAGGGGGATAATTCACCCCTCCACTTT. Residues: CASSQAEQGDNSPLHF.

This chain joins TRBV15 and TRBJ2-3, with 12 bases lining up with TRBD1. After removal of 5 bases from V and 6 bases from J, the junction contained 9 bases not matched to a gene. CDR1 LNHNV and CDR2 YYDKDF come from the germline V gene (reference sequence). This CDR3 region has 16 residues. The CDR3 sequence: CATSLRDRGPSDTQYF. CDR3 coding DNA: TGTGCCACCAGCTTACGGGACAGGGGGCCATCGGATACGCAGTATTTT.

V gene TRBV4-1 combines with J gene TRBJ1-1; D not certain. CDR1 and CDR2 from the germline V gene are MGHRA and YSYEKL. V was pared by 3 bases and J by 0 bases, with 5 bases between. This CDR3 region has 13 residues. CDR3 loop: CASSQKMNTEAFF. CDR3 DNA: TGCGCCAGCAGCCAGAAGATGAACACTGAAGCTTTCTTT.

A few counts support this clone. J is TRBJ2-7 and V is TRBV5-1; TRBD1 is a possible D gene (6 bases). The CDR3 spans 14 residues. Germline values: CDR1 SGHRS, CDR2 YFSETQ. V shed 1 base and J shed 0 bases, with 8 bases lying between them. DNA for the CDR3: TGCGCCAGCAGCTTGACAGGGAGCTCCTACGAGCAGTACTTC. It specifies CASSLTGSSYEQYF.

The rearrangement joins TRBV10-3 to TRBJ2-7, with D perhaps TRBD2 (6 bases). Trimming pared 4 bases from V and 5 bases from J, leaving 9 bases between. The CDR3 contains 12 residues. Per germline, CDR1 ENHRY and CDR2 SYGVKD. The DNA for the CDR3 is TGTGCCATCAGTGGGCGGGGAGACGAGCAGTACTTC. Its protein is CAISGRGDEQYF.

The gene calls are TRBV2 and TRBJ2-3; D is unclear. Germline loops: CDR1 SNHLY, CDR2 FYNNEI. The CDR3 sequence is 13 residues long. Trimming cost V 1 base and J 3 bases, with 5 bases left between them. The CDR3: CASSEVQTDTQYF. The CDR3 nucleotides read TGTGCCAGCAGTGAAGTTCAAACAGATACGCAGTATTTT.

V is TRBV19 and J is TRBJ1-2; D may be TRBD1 (6 bases). Germline V gives CDR1 LNHDA, CDR2 SQIVND (reference sequence). The V end lost 4 bases, the J end lost 8 bases, and 17 bases lay between the germline ends. CDR3 length: 14 residues. CDR3 residues: CASSRTVPRGGYTF. The CDR3 region has the DNA TGTGCCAGTAGTAGGACAGTCCCAAGGGGAGGCTACACCTTC.

This clone is a singleton in its sample. The gene calls are TRBV27 and TRBJ1-4; no firm D call. Looked up from germline, CDR1 is MNHEY and CDR2 is SMNVEV (reference sequence). Trimming stripped 2 bases from V and 0 bases from J, with 10 bases between. The CDR3 contains 16 residues. The CDR3 loop is CASSLGLFATNEKLFF. The CDR3 region has the DNA TGTGCCAGCAGTTTAGGACTTTTTGCAACTAATGAAAAACTGTTTTTT.

The chain recombines TRBV28 with TRBJ2-7; a weak D match, TRBD1 (5 bases). Trimming took off 8 bases at V and 2 bases at J, with 16 bases between the two ends. This CDR3 region has 14 residues. Germline CDR1 MDHEN, CDR2 SYDVKM. The CDR3 DNA reads as TGTGCCAGCGGTCAGGTAGGGGAAGCCTACGAGCAGTACGTC. This encodes CASGQVGEAYEQYV.

The rearrangement links TRBV25-1 to TRBJ2-1; D may be TRBD2 (5 bases). Trimming shortened V by 5 bases and J by 7 bases, and 15 bases separated the two germline ends. Germline V CDR1 and CDR2: MGHDK, SYGVNS. The CDR3 contains 14 residues. CDR3 residues: CASSSPDTGNEQFF. The CDR3 bases are TGTGCCAGCAGTTCCCCTGATACGGGGAATGAGCAGTTCTTC.

The chain is built from TRBV4-1 and TRBJ1-1; D ambiguous. CDR1 is MGHRA, CDR2 YSYEKL, per germline. The CDR3 spans 15 residues. V lost 0 bases, J lost 1 base, and 9 bases lay in between. CDR3: CASSQEWTANTEAFF. The CDR3 DNA sequence: TGCGCCAGCAGCCAAGAATGGACCGCGAACACTGAAGCTTTCTTT.

This clone has just one count. The chain is built from TRBV7-3 and TRBJ2-1, with D possibly TRBD1 on 5 matching bases. Trimming took off 6 bases at V and 5 bases at J, with 8 bases between the two ends. The CDR3 totals 12 residues. Germline V gene data show CDR1 as SGHTA and CDR2 as FQGTGA. CDR3 bases: TGTGCCAGCAGTCAACAGGACAATGAGCAGTTCTTC. This encodes CASSQQDNEQFF.

The V call is TRBV6-1, the J call TRBJ1-4, with 9 bases matching TRBD1. With V trimmed by 6 bases and J by 5 bases, 7 bases remained unmatched. This CDR3 has 15 amino acids. Germline values: CDR1 MNHNS, CDR2 SASEGT. This chain's CDR3 is CASRQTGTGNEKLFF. DNA of the CDR3: TGTGCCAGCAGGCAGACCGGGACAGGGAATGAAAAACTGTTTTTT.

The V call is TRBV9, the J call TRBJ2-3; TRBD1 matches 8 bases. The CDR3 is 15 amino acids. Germline CDR1 reads SGDLS; CDR2 reads YYNGEE. J gave up 1 base and V 3 bases, and 4 bases lay outside the gene matches. CDR3 sequence reads: CASSAGQGGTDTQYF. CDR3 nucleotides: TGTGCCAGCAGCGCTGGACAGGGCGGCACAGATACGCAGTATTTT.